Described below is a single TCR beta chain sequence and its context. Its antigen is not identified. 9.4 x 10^4 or so naive or memory CD4+ cells were cultured with CEF peptides for about 10 days. This CDR3 contains 15 residues. The V gene end was trimmed by 6 bases and the J gene end by 6 bases; junction bases not matched to a gene: 7. CDR1 and CDR2 from the germline V gene are SNHLY and FYNNEI. This sample was included in a study of CD4 T cells in relation to SARS-CoV-2 and coronaviruses. Libraries were prepared by immunoSEQ multiplex PCR; TCRdb keeps only in-frame clonotypes and omits some of them. The repertoire holds tens of thousands of clones, with about four fifths as singletons.

The chain uses TRBV2 and TRBJ2-2; 10 bases align to TRBD2. What was sequenced was memory CD4+ T cells from PBMCs, cultured in vitro. The sequence was obtained from an adult with COVID-19. The CDR3: CASRKAGGPAGELFF. The CDR3 DNA is TGTGCCAGCAGGAAAGCGGGAGGGCCCGCCGGGGAGCTGTTTTTT.